This T cell receptor (beta chain) was recovered during a study of blood T cells in healthy people across ages. Regarding this clonotype: Its antigen is still unknown. It is likely a read error, because the conserved phenylalanine at the end of the CDR3 is missing.

This CDR3 comprises 10 residues. Germline values: CDR1 MNHNY, CDR2 SVGAGI (reference sequence). Trimming took 9 bases from V and 0 from J, leaving 2 bases between them. Study-wide findings and caveats: More naive CD4+ cells and higher diversity were found in long-lived than in aged donors.

Alongside a J-beta primer mix, a sample-barcoded 5' primer served in a second PCR lasting 7 to 11 cycles. CDR3-containing paired-end reads numbered at least 2.5 million in each sample. TCRdb used MiXCR to reprocess the 5' RACE reads, holding one entry per CDR3 protein. The top ten clones hold 7.9% of a sample with 1.4 million to 1.5 million distinct CDR3 sequences, around 39% of them seen once. Every participating donor contributed 8.5 to 10 milliliters of peripheral blood through a draw. This clonotype was obtained from a woman aged 18-29 years in good health. The chain uses TRBV6-6 and TRBJ1-1, with D uncertain. The sample taken for sequencing was blood. CDR3 amino acids: CARVNTEAFL. The CDR3 DNA is TGTGCCAGGGTGAACACTGAAGCTTTCTTA.